These 20 T cell receptor beta chains share one sample of origin, sequenced in a study of human T cells and chemical hapten exposure (dated by TCRdb to about 2021). Per the publication, the time point label means: patch test 1, 2 weeks after DPC sensitization. The sample's treatment or condition label is to be understood as: therapeutic diphenylcyclopropenone sensitization with weekly scalp DPC. Receptors were amplified or captured by RACE. Reads for this sample came from a NextSeq 500. TCRdb reworked the public reads: Q25 trimming with fastp, MiXCR clone assembly, productive beta chains retained. Here each entry gathers all rows of one CDR3 protein and keeps the most common genes and DNA. The sample table records about 380,000 distinct CDR3 sequences; roughly 5% of these occur just once. The ten largest account for 2% to 2.5% of the sample. The sample consisted of whole blood, taken in connection with sensitization to the hapten diphenylcyclopropenone (DPC). These receptor sequences come from a woman between 50 and 59 years old with alopecia areata. Some clones in this sample may be carry-over from other donors' samples.

This clonotype was counted at least ten times. The chain joins TRBV25-1 to TRBJ2-5; D uncertain. Germline V gene sequence: CDR1 MGHDK, CDR2 SYGVNS. The CDR3 loop spans 13 amino acids. The V end was cut by 5 bases, the J end by 4 bases, with 11 bases between. The CDR3 DNA reads as TGTGCCAGCAGTTACCGGAGTGGAGAGACCCAGTACTTC. It encodes CASSYRSGETQYF.

This clonotype was counted many times. The chain combines TRBV20-1 with TRBJ2-5; 10 positions agree with TRBD2. There are 15 residues in the CDR3. Germline values: CDR1 DFQATT, CDR2 SNEGSKA (reference sequence). V dropped 1 base and J dropped 2; count of bases not matched to a gene: 4. The CDR3 sequence is CSARGTSGAQETQYF. The CDR3 DNA sequence: TGCAGTGCTAGAGGGACTAGCGGAGCACAAGAGACCCAGTACTTC.

This clonotype was observed many times. J is TRBJ2-4 and V is TRBV6-4, with unresolved D. The ends were cut back, 6 bases at V and 0 bases at J, with 12 bases in the middle. Germline V lookup: CDR1 MRHNA, CDR2 SNTAGT. CDR3 length equals 15 residues. Here the CDR3 reads CASSEDGLAKNIQYF. In DNA, the CDR3 is TGTGCCAGCAGCGAGGACGGTTTAGCCAAAAACATTCAGTACTTC.

This clonotype was observed many times. The J gene is TRBJ1-4, the V gene TRBV5-1; perhaps TRBD1 as D (6 bases). Germline V gene sequence: CDR1 SGHRS, CDR2 YFSETQ. The CDR3 is 14 amino acids. The V gene lost 2 bases and the J gene lost 8 bases, with 13 bases spanning the gap. The chain's CDR3 is CASSLGGLKEKLFF. The CDR3 DNA sequence: TGCGCCAGCAGCTTAGGGGGGCTCAAAGAAAAACTGTTTTTT.

About this clonotype: A single base separates this from a much larger clone, so it may be a read error. V usage is TRBV4-3 and J usage is TRBJ2-5; TRBD2 agrees at 9 bases. Germline CDR1 and CDR2: LGHNA and YSLEER. The CDR3 length is 15 residues. The V and J ends lost 1 base and 4 bases, in that order; junction bases with no gene match: 4. Here the CDR3 reads CASSQGIAGVETQYF. The CDR3 region has the DNA TGCGCCAGCAGCCAAGGAATAGCGGGAGTAGAGACCCAGTACTTC.

The sample holds many counts of this clonotype. This chain uses TRBV12-3 or TRBV12-4 with TRBJ2-5; 7 nucleotides line up with TRBD1. The CDR3 is 13 residues long. With 8 bases clipped from V and 8 bases from J, the junction kept 11 bases outside the gene matches. Here the CDR3 DNA reads TGTGCCAGCCTCGGGACAGACGCTCCTACCCAGTACTTC. This gives the protein CASLGTDAPTQYF.

The J gene is TRBJ2-3, the V gene TRBV7-9, with 7 positions matching TRBD1. CDR1 and CDR2 (germline): SEHNR, FQNEAQ (reference sequence). The CDR3 contains 15 residues. V gave up 5 bases and J gave up 6 bases; unmatched junction bases: 11. In DNA form, the CDR3 reads TGTGCCAGCAGCGCCTGGACAGGCGGCGGGGATACGCAGTATTTT. Translated: CASSAWTGGGDTQYF.

This clonotype was counted ten times or more. The chain joins TRBV6-4 to TRBJ2-3; 9 bases map to TRBD1. The ends lost 6 bases at V and 5 bases at J; junction bases unmatched: 9. This CDR3 is built from 15 residues. Germline CDR1 and CDR2: MRHNA and SNTAGT. CDR3 region: CASSQGDREIDTQYF. The CDR3 DNA follows: TGTGCCAGCAGCCAGGGGGACAGGGAAATAGATACGCAGTATTTT.

In the case of this clonotype: A much larger clone differs from this one at a single base, so this may be a read error. The chain uses TRBV6-5 and TRBJ2-3; TRBD1 is a possible D gene (6 bases). This CDR3 comprises 13 residues. Germline CDR1 reads MNHEY; CDR2 reads SVGAGI. The V end was cut by 0 bases, the J end by 12 bases, with 13 bases between. CDR3 coding DNA: TGTGCCAGCAGTTACTCGAAGCAGGGGTCTCAGTATTTT. This gives the protein CASSYSKQGSQYF.

The chain employs TRBV12-3 or TRBV12-4 and TRBJ2-5; possibly TRBD1 for D (6 bases). The length of the CDR3 is 12 residues. V lost 4 bases, J lost 5 bases, and 8 bases lay in between. This CDR3 is CASSWGQETQYF. For the CDR3, the DNA is TGTGCCAGCAGTTGGGGGCAGGAGACCCAGTACTTC.

The chain combines TRBV27 with TRBJ2-3; 7 positions match TRBD2. Germline CDR1 reads MNHEY; CDR2 reads SMNVEV (reference sequence). Trimming cost V 3 bases and J 2 bases; bases outside gene matches: 8. CDR3 size: 16 residues. Here the CDR3 reads CASSLGPGLLTDTQYF. Here the CDR3 DNA reads TGTGCCAGCAGTTTGGGGCCGGGACTACTCACAGATACGCAGTATTTT.

This clonotype has a count of ten or more. The chain joins TRBV7-6 to TRBJ2-3; TRBD2 aligns across 8 bases. V lost 4 bases and J lost 7; bases outside the gene matches: 10. In germline, CDR1 is SGHVS, CDR2 FNYEAQ. This CDR3 is built from 15 residues. CDR3 in amino acids: CASSSGGGLPNTQYF. The CDR3 DNA reads as TGTGCCAGCAGCTCGGGGGGGGGCCTGCCGAATACGCAGTATTTT.

This clonotype was seen a few times. V usage is TRBV21-1 and J usage is TRBJ2-7; the table's D call of TRBD2 was not tested on the DNA. TRBV21-1 is termed a pseudogene. The CDR3 is 16 amino acids. The DNA for the CDR3 is TGTGCCAGCAGCCTAGGGACGAGCGGGAAAGCCCTCGAGCAGTACTTC. Translated, it gives CASSLGTSGKALEQYF.

There are a few counts of this clonotype. V and J are TRBV29-1 and TRBJ2-7; D may be TRBD2 (6 bases). This CDR3 is 14 amino acids long. Germline lookup yields CDR1 SQVTM and CDR2 ANQGSEA. The V and J ends lost 5 bases and 0 bases respectively, with 14 bases between them. The CDR3 coding sequence is TGCAGCGTTACTCCCGGGGGTAGCTCCTACGAGCAGTACTTC. Translated: CSVTPGGSSYEQYF.

This clonotype was recorded at least ten times. The V call is TRBV2, the J call TRBJ2-5; the D gene is possibly TRBD1 (6 bases). Between the trimmed V and J ends, which lost 4 bases and 5 bases, there was a span of 14 bases. CDR3 size: 14 residues. Germline CDR1 reads SNHLY; CDR2 reads FYNNEI. CDR3: CASSVTGTEETQYF. DNA for the CDR3: TGTGCCAGCAGTGTCACAGGGACGGAGGAGACCCAGTACTTC.

Written as DNA, the CDR3 is TGCAGCGCCCGAGTTATGTCCAGTAAGACTAATGAAAAACTGTTTTTT. This translates into CSARVMSSKTNEKLFF. The V call is TRBV29-1, the J call TRBJ1-4; D ambiguous. V lost 7 bases to trimming and J lost 2 bases, with 20 bases between them. This CDR3 is 16 amino acids long. The V gene's germline CDR1 is SQVTM and CDR2 ANQGSEA.

The chain has TRBV6-2 or TRBV6-3 and TRBJ1-5; D is unresolved. V gave up 6 bases and J gave up 5 bases, with 17 bases separating them. The germline CDR1 and CDR2 sequences are MNHEY and SVGEGT. There are 15 residues in the CDR3. The CDR3 is CASRQSGGADQPQHF. In DNA form, the CDR3 reads TGTGCCAGCAGGCAGTCGGGCGGCGCGGATCAGCCCCAGCATTTT.

This clonotype was recorded many times. The V and J genes are TRBV5-4 and TRBJ2-2, with 7 bases lining up with TRBD2. There are 15 residues in the CDR3. Germline CDR1 is SGHNT and CDR2 is YYREEE (reference sequence). This CDR3 is CASGGKTRDTGELFF. CDR3 coding DNA: TGTGCTTCCGGGGGGAAGACCCGCGACACCGGGGAGCTGTTTTTT.

With regard to this clonotype: A much more abundant neighbour one base away suggests this may be a read error. The chain recombines TRBV7-6 with TRBJ2-7; TRBD1 might be the D (5 bases). Trimming removed 5 bases at V and 3 bases at J, with 14 bases between. The CDR3 covers 14 residues. The germline V gene has CDR1 SGHVS and CDR2 FNYEAQ. CDR3 DNA: TGTGCCAGCAGCATGGGGCAGGAATACTACGAGCAGTACTTC. It yields the protein CASSMGQEYYEQYF.

This clonotype showed up many times. CDR3 loop: CASSYVGLDEKLFF. CDR3 in DNA: TGTGCCAGCAGTTACGTGGGGCTGGATGAAAAACTGTTTTTT. The J gene is TRBJ1-4, the V gene TRBV6-6; possible D gene TRBD1, 5 bases. This CDR3 region has 14 residues. CDR1 MNHNY and CDR2 SVGAGI come from the germline V gene (reference sequence). Trimming shortened V by 2 bases and J by 6 bases, and 10 bases separated the two germline ends.